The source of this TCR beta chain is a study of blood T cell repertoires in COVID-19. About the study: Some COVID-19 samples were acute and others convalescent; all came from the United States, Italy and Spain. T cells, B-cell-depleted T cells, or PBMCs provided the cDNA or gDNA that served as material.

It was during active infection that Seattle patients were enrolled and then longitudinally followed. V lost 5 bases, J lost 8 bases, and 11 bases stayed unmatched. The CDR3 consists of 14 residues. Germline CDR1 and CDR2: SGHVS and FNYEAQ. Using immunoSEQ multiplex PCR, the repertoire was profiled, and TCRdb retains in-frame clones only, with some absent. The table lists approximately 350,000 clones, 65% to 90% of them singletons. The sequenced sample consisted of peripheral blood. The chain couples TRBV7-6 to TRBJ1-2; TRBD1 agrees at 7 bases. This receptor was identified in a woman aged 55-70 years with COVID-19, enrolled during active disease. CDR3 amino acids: CASSPSARGQGYTF. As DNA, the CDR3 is TGTGCCAGCAGCCCAAGCGCGAGGGGGCAAGGCTACACCTTC.